This T cell receptor (beta chain) was recorded in a study of human T cells and chemical hapten exposure. At the level of the study: TCR yields differed between samples (mainly from small differences in pooled library volume).

Germline V gives CDR1 MNHEY, CDR2 SVGAGI. The V end lost 2 bases, the J end lost 8 bases, and 12 bases lay between the germline ends. This CDR3 region has 13 residues. Study-wide results and caveats: Alopecia affecting every donor means their immune response may not match healthy people's.

One entry per CDR3 protein, called by TCRdb with MiXCR from the RACE reads. The table includes 180,000 or so distinct CDR3 sequences, roughly 30% detected once. Of note for this clonotype: What it binds is not known.

Time point indicated: pre-sensitization, week 0. Treatment of the sample: therapeutic diphenylcyclopropenone sensitization with weekly scalp DPC. The template was total RNA from unfractionated whole blood. This chain links TRBV6-5 with TRBJ1-2; the D gene is possibly TRBD1 (6 bases). The TCR sequence derives from a young woman with alopecia areata. Some clones in this sample may be carry-over from other donors' samples. The sample was whole blood, taken in connection with sensitization to the hapten diphenylcyclopropenone (DPC). The CDR3: CASSYTEGGGYTF. CDR3 nucleotide sequence: TGTGCCAGCAGTTACACTGAGGGGGGAGGCTACACCTTC.